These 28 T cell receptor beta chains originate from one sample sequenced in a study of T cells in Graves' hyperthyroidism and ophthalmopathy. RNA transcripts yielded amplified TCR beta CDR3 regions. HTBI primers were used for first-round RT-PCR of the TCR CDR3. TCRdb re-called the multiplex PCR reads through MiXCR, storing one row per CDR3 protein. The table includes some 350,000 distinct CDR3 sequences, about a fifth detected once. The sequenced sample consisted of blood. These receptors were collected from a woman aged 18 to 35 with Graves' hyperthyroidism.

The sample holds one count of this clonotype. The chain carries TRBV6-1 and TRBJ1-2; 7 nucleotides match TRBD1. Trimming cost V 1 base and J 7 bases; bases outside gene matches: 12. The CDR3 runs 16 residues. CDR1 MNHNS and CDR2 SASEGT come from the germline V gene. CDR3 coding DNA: TGTGCCAGCAGTGAAGTGTCCTCGGTACAGGGGACTGGCTACACCTTC. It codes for CASSEVSSVQGTGYTF.

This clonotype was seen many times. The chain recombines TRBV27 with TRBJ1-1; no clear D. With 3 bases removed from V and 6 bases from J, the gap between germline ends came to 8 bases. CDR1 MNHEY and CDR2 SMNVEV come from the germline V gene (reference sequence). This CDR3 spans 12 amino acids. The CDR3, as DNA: TGTGCCAGCAGTTTTCTGTATTCTGAAGCTTTCTTT. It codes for CASSFLYSEAFF.

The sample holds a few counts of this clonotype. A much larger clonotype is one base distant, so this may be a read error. CDR3 DNA: TGTGCCAGCAGTTTCGGCCAGGGGGTTGGTGGCTACACCTTC. The encoded protein is CASSFGQGVGGYTF. The chain has TRBV12-3 or TRBV12-4 and TRBJ1-2; 7 bases align to TRBD1. The CDR3 length is 14 residues. V trimming: 3 bases; J trimming: 7 bases; junction bases outside the gene matches: 8.

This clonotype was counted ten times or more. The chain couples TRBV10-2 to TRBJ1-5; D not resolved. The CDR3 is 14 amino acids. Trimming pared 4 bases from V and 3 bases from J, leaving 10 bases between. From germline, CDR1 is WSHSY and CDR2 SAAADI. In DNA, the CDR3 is TGCGCCAGCAGTGCGATGTACACCAATCAGCCCCAGCATTTT. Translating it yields CASSAMYTNQPQHF.

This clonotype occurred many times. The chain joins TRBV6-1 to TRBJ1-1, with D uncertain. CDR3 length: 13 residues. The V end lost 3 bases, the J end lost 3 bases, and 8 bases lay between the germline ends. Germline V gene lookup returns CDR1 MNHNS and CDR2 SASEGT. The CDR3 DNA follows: TGTGCCAGCAGTGATCGAAGACACACTGAAGCTTTCTTT. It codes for CASSDRRHTEAFF.

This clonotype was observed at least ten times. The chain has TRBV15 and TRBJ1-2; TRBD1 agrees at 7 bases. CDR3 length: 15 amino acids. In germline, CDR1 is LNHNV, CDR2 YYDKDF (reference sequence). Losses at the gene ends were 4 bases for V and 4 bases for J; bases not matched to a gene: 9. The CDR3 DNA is TGTGCCACCAGCAAAGAAATAGGGGGCTTCTATGGCTACACCTTC. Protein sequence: CATSKEIGGFYGYTF.

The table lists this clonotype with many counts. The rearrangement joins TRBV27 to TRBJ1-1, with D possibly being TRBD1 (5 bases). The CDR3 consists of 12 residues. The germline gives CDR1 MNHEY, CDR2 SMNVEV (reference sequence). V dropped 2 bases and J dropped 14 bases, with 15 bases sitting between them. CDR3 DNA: TGTGCCAGCAGTTTACGGGGACGGAAGATGTTCTTT. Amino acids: CASSLRGRKMFF.

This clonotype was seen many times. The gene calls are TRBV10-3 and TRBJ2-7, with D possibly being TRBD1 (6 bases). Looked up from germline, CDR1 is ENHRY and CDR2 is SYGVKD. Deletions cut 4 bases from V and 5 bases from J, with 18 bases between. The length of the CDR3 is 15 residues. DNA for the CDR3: TGTGCCATCAGTGGGACGACAGGAGGTGAGAACGAGCAGTACTTC. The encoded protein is CAISGTTGGENEQYF.

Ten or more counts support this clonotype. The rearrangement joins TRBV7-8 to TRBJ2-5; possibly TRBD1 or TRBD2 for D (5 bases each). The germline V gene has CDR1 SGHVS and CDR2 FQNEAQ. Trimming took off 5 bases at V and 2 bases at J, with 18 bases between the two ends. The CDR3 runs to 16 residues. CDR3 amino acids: CASSPRGAGNQETQYF. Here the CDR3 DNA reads TGTGCCAGCAGCCCTCGAGGGGCGGGTAATCAAGAGACCCAGTACTTC.

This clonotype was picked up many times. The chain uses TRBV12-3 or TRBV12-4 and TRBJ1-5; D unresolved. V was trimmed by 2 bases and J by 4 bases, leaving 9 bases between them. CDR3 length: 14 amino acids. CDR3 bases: TGTGCCAGCAGTTTACCAAGCCCAAATCAGCCCCAGCATTTT. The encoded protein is CASSLPSPNQPQHF.

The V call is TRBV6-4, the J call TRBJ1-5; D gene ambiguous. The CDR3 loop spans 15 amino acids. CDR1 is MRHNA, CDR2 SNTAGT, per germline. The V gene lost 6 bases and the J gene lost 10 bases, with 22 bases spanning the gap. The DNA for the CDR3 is TGTGCCAGCAGACCTCTGACATTCCGTGTGGGACCCCAGCATTTT. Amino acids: CASRPLTFRVGPQHF.

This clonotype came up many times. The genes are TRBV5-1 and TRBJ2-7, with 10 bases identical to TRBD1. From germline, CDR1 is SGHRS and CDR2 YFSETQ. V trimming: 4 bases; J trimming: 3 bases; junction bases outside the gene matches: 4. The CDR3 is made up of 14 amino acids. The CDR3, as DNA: TGCGCCAGCAGCGAGGGACAGGGGCTCTACGAGCAGTACTTC. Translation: CASSEGQGLYEQYF.

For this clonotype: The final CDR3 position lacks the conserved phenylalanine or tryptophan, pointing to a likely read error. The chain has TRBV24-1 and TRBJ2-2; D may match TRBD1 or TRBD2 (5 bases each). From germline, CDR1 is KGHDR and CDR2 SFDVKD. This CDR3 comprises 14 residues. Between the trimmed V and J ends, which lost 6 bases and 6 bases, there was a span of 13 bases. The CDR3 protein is CATSPPGSPGELFL. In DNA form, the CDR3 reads TGTGCCACCAGTCCCCCAGGGAGCCCCGGGGAGCTGTTTTTG.

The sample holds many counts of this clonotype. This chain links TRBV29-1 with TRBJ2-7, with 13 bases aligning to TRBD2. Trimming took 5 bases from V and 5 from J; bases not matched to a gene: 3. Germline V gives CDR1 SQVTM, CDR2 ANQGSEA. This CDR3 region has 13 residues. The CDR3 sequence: CSVRTSGGDEQYF. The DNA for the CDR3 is TGCAGCGTTCGGACTAGCGGGGGCGACGAGCAGTACTTC.

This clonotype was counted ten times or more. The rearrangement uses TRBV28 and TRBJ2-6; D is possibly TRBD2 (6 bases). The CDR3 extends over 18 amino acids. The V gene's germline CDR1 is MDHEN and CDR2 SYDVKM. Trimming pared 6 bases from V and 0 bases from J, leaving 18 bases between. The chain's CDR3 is CASSEVGLMDSGANVLTF. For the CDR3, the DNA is TGTGCCAGCAGCGAAGTGGGACTCATGGACTCTGGGGCCAACGTCCTGACTTTC.

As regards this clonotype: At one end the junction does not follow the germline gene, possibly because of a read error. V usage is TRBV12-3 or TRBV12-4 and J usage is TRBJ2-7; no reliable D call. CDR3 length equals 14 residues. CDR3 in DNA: TGTGCCAGCAGTCCTGTCATGGACGGGTACGATCAGTACTTC. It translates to CASSPVMDGYDQYF.

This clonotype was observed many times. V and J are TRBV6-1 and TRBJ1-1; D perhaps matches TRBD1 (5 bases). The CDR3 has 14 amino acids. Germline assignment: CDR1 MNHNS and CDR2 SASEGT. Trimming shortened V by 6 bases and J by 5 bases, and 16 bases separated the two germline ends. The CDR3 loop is CASRDSGGRTEAFF. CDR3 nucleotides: TGTGCCAGCAGAGACAGCGGGGGTCGGACTGAAGCTTTCTTT.

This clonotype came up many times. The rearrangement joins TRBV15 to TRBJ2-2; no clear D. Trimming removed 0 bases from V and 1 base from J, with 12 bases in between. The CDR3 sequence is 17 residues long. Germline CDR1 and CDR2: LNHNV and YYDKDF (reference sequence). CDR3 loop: CATSRDRVAENTGELFF. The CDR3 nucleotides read TGTGCCACCAGCAGAGATCGGGTGGCAGAGAACACCGGGGAGCTGTTTTTT.

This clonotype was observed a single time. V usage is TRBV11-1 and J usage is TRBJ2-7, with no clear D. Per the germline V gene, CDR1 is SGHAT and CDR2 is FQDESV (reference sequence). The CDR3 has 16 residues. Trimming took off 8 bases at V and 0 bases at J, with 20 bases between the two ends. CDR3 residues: CASGSSPTKSSYEQYF. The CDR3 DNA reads TGTGCCAGCGGCTCCTCTCCTACCAAGAGCTCCTACGAGCAGTACTTC.

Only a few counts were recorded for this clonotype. In DNA, the CDR3 is TGTGCCAGCAGCCTTCTACCTCCGGGACAGTTTTGCACCGGGGAGCTGTTTTTT. Protein sequence: CASSLLPPGQFCTGELFF. The V gene is TRBV14, the J gene TRBJ2-2; 7 nucleotides match TRBD1. The junction had 15 bases not matched to a gene; V was cut back by 4 bases and J by 4 bases. The CDR3 has 18 amino acids. Per the germline V gene, CDR1 is SGHDN and CDR2 is FVKESK.

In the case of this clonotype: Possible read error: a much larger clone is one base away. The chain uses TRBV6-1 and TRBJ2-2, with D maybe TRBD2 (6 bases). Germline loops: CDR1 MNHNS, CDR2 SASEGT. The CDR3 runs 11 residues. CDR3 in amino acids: CASTHTGGLFF. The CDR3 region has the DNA TGTGCCAGCACCCACACCGGGGGGCTGTTTTTT.

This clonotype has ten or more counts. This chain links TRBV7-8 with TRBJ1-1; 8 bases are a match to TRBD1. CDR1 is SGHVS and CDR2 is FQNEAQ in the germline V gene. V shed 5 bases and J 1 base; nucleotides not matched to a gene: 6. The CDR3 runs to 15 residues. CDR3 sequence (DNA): TGTGCCAGCAGCCTTGACAGGGGAGCGAACACTGAAGCTTTCTTT. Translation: CASSLDRGANTEAFF.

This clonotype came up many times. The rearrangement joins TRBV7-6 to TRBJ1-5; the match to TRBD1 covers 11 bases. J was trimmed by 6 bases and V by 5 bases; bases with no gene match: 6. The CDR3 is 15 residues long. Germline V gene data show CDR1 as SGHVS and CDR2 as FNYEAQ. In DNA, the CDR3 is TGTGCCAGCAGCCCGGGACAGGGGGTGACTCAGCCCCAGCATTTT. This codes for CASSPGQGVTQPQHF. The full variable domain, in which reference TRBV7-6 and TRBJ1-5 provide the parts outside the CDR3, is GAGVSQSPRYKVTKRGQDVALRCDPISGHVSLYWYRQALGQGPEFLTYFNYEAQQDKSGLPNDRFSAERPEGSISTLTIQRTEQRDSAMYRCASSPGQGVTQPQHFGDGTRLSIL.

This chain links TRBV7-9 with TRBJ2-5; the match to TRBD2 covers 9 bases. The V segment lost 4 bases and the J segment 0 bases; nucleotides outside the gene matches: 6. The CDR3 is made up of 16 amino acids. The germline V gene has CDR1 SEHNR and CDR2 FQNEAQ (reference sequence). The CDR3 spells CASSSRLAVYQETQYF. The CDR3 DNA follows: TGTGCCAGCAGCTCCAGACTAGCGGTGTACCAAGAGACCCAGTACTTC.

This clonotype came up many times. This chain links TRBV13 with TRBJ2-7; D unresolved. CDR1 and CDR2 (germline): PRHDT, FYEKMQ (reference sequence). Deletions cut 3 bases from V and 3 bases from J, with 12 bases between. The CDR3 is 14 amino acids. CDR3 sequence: CASSFTTLGYEQYF. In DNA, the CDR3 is TGTGCCAGCAGCTTCACGACGCTGGGCTACGAGCAGTACTTC.

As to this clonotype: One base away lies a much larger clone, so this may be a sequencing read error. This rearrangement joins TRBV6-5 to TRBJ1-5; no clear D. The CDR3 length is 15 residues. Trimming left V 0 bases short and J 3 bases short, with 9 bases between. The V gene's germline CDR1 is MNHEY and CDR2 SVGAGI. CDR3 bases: TGTGCCAGCAGTTACTCCCATGGATTCAATCAGCCCCAGCATTTT. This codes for CASSYSHGFNQPQHF.

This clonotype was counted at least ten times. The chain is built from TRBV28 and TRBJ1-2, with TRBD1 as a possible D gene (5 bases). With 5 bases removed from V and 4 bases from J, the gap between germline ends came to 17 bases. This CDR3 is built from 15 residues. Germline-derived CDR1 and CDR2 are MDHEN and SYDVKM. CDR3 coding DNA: TGTGCCAGCAGTACCCGACAGACCCCTCTCTATGGCTACACCTTC. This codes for CASSTRQTPLYGYTF.

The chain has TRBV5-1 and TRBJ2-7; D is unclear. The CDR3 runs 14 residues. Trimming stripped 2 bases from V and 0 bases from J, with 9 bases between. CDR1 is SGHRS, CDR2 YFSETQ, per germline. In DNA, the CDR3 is TGCGCCAGCAGCTTTCTCCAGAGCTCCTACGAGCAGTACTTC. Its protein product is CASSFLQSSYEQYF.